The clone carrying this TCR beta chain has ten or more counts. TCRbeta library preparation incorporated unique molecular identifiers. Each CDR3 protein is one row after TCRdb ran MiXCR on the PCR reads. The sample carries some 290,000 distinct CDR3 sequences, approximately 20% recorded once. These data are taken from a study of T-cell reconstitution after alpha-beta-depleted transplantation in children. Germline loops: CDR1 SSHAT, CDR2 FNYEAQ (reference sequence). V gave up 5 bases and J gave up 9 bases; unmatched junction bases: 11. The CDR3 spans 14 residues. The sample consisted of PBMCs, mostly from graft donor cells, taken 180 days after TCRalphabeta/CD19-depleted stem cell transplant. The genes are TRBV7-7 and TRBJ2-5; 8 bases agree with TRBD1. The sequence came from a male patient younger than 18 who had a stem cell transplant for acute lymphoblastic leukemia, so the T cells may come from the graft donor. CDR3 loop: CASSAAGTGLPQYF. The DNA for the CDR3 is TGTGCCAGCAGCGCGGCCGGGACAGGTCTTCCCCAGTACTTC.